A single sample gave rise to the 22 T cell receptor beta chains below, sequenced in a study of OX40 agonist ivuxolimab in advanced cancers. Library preparation used the immunoSEQ multiplex PCR assay. Here the immuneACCESS table is served through TCRdb, limited to in-frame sequences with V and J called. Missing clones are a known gap in these copies; in checked studies unresolved V genes cover under half, and the rest lacks a known reason. This sample gives some 100,000 clones in total; less than 90% of them show up just once. The ten largest account for about 1.1% of the sample. The sample was CD4+ or CD8+ T cells sorted from blood, taken in a trial of the OX40 agonist ivuxolimab. The receptors originated from an adult with an advanced solid tumor such as melanoma, head and neck, liver or kidney cancer.

This CDR3 reads CSVDHGTLYGYTF. Here the CDR3 DNA reads TGCAGCGTTGATCACGGGACACTCTATGGCTACACCTTC. This sequence joins TRBV29-1 and TRBJ1-2; tentatively, D is TRBD1 (6 bases). CDR1 is SQVTM, CDR2 ANQGSEA, per germline. Trimming removed 3 bases from V and 4 bases from J, with 12 bases in between. The CDR3 is made up of 13 amino acids.

This clone has just one count. This chain uses TRBV27 with TRBJ2-5; the D is unclear. Trimming shortened V by 2 bases and J by 0 bases, and 7 bases separated the two germline ends. Germline CDR1 MNHEY, CDR2 SMNVEV (reference sequence). This CDR3 is 14 amino acids long. The CDR3 sequence is CASSLPTHQETQYF. Here the CDR3 DNA reads TGTGCCAGCAGTTTACCGACGCACCAAGAGACCCAGTACTTC.

This clone was detected only once. This chain uses TRBV10-1 with TRBJ1-1, with D unresolved. Germline V CDR1 and CDR2: WNHNN, SYGVQD (reference sequence). Trimming shortened V by 3 bases and J by 4 bases, and 9 bases separated the two germline ends. CDR3 length: 13 residues. CDR3 nucleotide sequence: TGCGCCAGCAGTGATGGAGGGTCCACTGAAGCTTTCTTT. Protein sequence: CASSDGGSTEAFF.

CDR3 nucleotide sequence: TGTGCCAGCAGCCCATACAGGGATGCCGGGGAGCTGTTTTTT. Translating gives CASSPYRDAGELFF. The chain couples TRBV7-3 to TRBJ2-2, with a tentative D call TRBD1 (6 bases). The CDR3 totals 14 residues. Germline lookup yields CDR1 SGHTA and CDR2 FQGTGA. V was clipped by 5 bases and J by 6 bases, with 13 bases between them. Drawing the rest from reference TRBV7-3 and TRBJ2-2, the complete variable domain is GAGVSQTPSNKVTEKGKYVELRCDPISGHTALYWYRQSLGQGPEFLIYFQGTGAADDSGLPNDRFFAVRPEGSVSTLKIQRTERGDSAVYLCASSPYRDAGELFFGEGSRLTVL.

The chain carries TRBV6-5 and TRBJ1-1; D ambiguous. Trimming cost V 2 bases and J 11 bases, with 18 bases left between them. The CDR3 loop spans 14 amino acids. Germline V lookup: CDR1 MNHEY, CDR2 SVGAGI. The CDR3 DNA reads TGTGCCAGCAGTTACGAGGCTTTTACAGTGAACGCTTTCTTT. This sequence encodes CASSYEAFTVNAFF.

This chain links TRBV6-5 with TRBJ1-4, with 8 bases matching TRBD1. Trimming at V came to 2 bases and at J to 7 bases, leaving 9 bases not matched to a gene. Germline CDR1 and CDR2: MNHEY and SVGAGI. The CDR3 runs 16 residues. The CDR3 loop is CASSYRRTGFSEKLFF. CDR3 bases: TGTGCCAGCAGTTACAGGAGGACAGGGTTTAGTGAAAAACTGTTTTTT.

The genes are TRBV19 and TRBJ2-6; the D is unclear. CDR3 length equals 13 residues. V shed 5 bases and J shed 1 base, with 3 bases lying between them. Germline values: CDR1 LNHDA, CDR2 SQIVND (reference sequence). CDR3 region: CASSVSGANVLTF. In nucleotides, the CDR3 is TGTGCCAGTAGTGTGTCTGGGGCCAACGTCCTGACTTTC.

J is TRBJ2-4 and V is TRBV28, with D maybe TRBD1 (6 bases). The CDR3 length is 16 residues. Trimming cost V 7 bases and J 1 base, with 17 bases left between them. Germline V gene lookup returns CDR1 MDHEN and CDR2 SYDVKM. CDR3 sequence: CASTSGSTGAKNIQYF. Here the CDR3 DNA reads TGTGCCAGCACCAGTGGGTCTACAGGGGCCAAAAACATTCAGTACTTC.

The V gene is TRBV11-2, the J gene TRBJ2-7; perhaps TRBD1 as D (6 bases). V was cut by 7 bases and J by 4 bases, with 20 bases left in between. This CDR3 region has 15 residues. Germline CDR1 reads SGHAT; CDR2 reads FQNNGV. The CDR3 loop reads CASTSLRDNPYEQYF. DNA for the CDR3: TGTGCCAGCACGTCGCTTAGGGACAACCCATACGAGCAGTACTTC.

The V and J genes are TRBV7-3 and TRBJ2-7; D possibly corresponds to TRBD1 (7 bases). Germline CDR1 is SGHTA and CDR2 is FQGTGA. This CDR3 comprises 17 residues. Trimming removed 4 bases at V and 4 bases at J, with 23 bases between. CDR3 DNA: TGTGCCAGCAGCTGCAAACCTCCGGAGGGGACAGATTACGAGCAGTACGTC. Residues: CASSCKPPEGTDYEQYV.

This clone occurred a few times. V and J are TRBV28 and TRBJ1-5; 9 bases line up with TRBD1. Germline loops: CDR1 MDHEN, CDR2 SYDVKM. Trimming at V came to 8 bases and at J to 5 bases, leaving 10 bases not matched to a gene. This CDR3 has 15 amino acids. In DNA form, the CDR3 reads TGTGCCAGCCGCCCGGGGGACAGGGCCCATCAGCCCCAGCATTTT. The encoded protein is CASRPGDRAHQPQHF.

The chain couples TRBV11-2 to TRBJ2-5; D gene unclear. In germline, CDR1 is SGHAT, CDR2 FQNNGV. The V and J ends lost 6 bases and 0 bases respectively, with 5 bases between them. CDR3 length: 12 amino acids. The CDR3 is CASSRDQETQYF. The CDR3 DNA reads TGTGCCAGCAGTCGGGACCAAGAGACCCAGTACTTC.

The gene calls are TRBV6-1 and TRBJ2-7; 8 nucleotides agree with TRBD1. Germline V gene sequence: CDR1 MNHNS, CDR2 SASEGT. This CDR3 is 13 amino acids long. Germline trimming cut 6 bases from V and 7 bases from J; bases unmatched to any gene: 8. The CDR3 DNA sequence: TGTGCCAGCAGGGAGACAGGGGTAGGGGAGCAGTACGTC. This codes for CASRETGVGEQYV.

The rearrangement links TRBV19 to TRBJ1-1; D not resolved. The CDR3 is made up of 12 amino acids. Germline lookup yields CDR1 LNHDA and CDR2 SQIVND (reference sequence). V was trimmed by 5 bases and J by 7 bases, leaving 11 bases between them. The CDR3 loop reads CASSSRELEAFF. CDR3 sequence (DNA): TGTGCCAGTAGTTCTCGGGAACTTGAAGCTTTCTTT.

V is TRBV10-3 and J is TRBJ1-1; D uncertain. Germline CDR1 is ENHRY and CDR2 is SYGVKD. Trimming shortened V by 3 bases and J by 7 bases, and 9 bases separated the two germline ends. This CDR3 has 12 amino acids. This CDR3 reads CAISEIEDEAFF. The CDR3 DNA follows: TGTGCCATCAGTGAAATAGAGGATGAAGCTTTCTTT.

The V gene is TRBV11-2, the J gene TRBJ2-1; 9 positions agree with TRBD2. This CDR3 is 15 amino acids long. The V gene's germline CDR1 is SGHAT and CDR2 FQNNGV. V dropped 6 bases and J dropped 7; count of bases not matched to a gene: 10. The CDR3 loop reads CASSSMAGGRNEQFF. DNA of the CDR3: TGTGCCAGCAGTAGTATGGCGGGGGGGCGGAATGAGCAGTTCTTC.

The chain combines TRBV25-1 with TRBJ2-5; TRBD2 matches 7 bases. The CDR3 runs to 15 residues. The V gene end was trimmed by 2 bases and the J gene end by 5 bases; junction bases not matched to a gene: 8. Germline V CDR1 and CDR2: MGHDK, SYGVNS. The CDR3 DNA is TGTGCCAGCAGTGAAGGAACTAGCGCTTGGGAGACCCAGTACTTC. It is translated as CASSEGTSAWETQYF.

The count of this clone is one. The chain is built from TRBV7-2 and TRBJ1-5; 8 bases are a match to TRBD1. The CDR3 is made up of 16 amino acids. V gave up 5 bases and J gave up 6 bases; unmatched junction bases: 12. Germline V gives CDR1 SGHTA, CDR2 FQGNSA. The CDR3 loop is CASSTSTGQGGQPQHF. CDR3 bases: TGTGCCAGCAGCACTAGTACTGGACAGGGAGGTCAGCCCCAGCATTTT.

This clone was counted a single time. The chain combines TRBV5-4 with TRBJ2-7, with 10 positions matching TRBD1. The V gene end was trimmed by 4 bases and the J gene end by 0 bases; junction bases not matched to a gene: 4. CDR1 is SGHNT, CDR2 YYREEE, per germline (reference sequence). This CDR3 is 15 amino acids long. Here the CDR3 reads CASSAGQGVSYEQYF. DNA of the CDR3: TGTGCCAGCAGCGCCGGACAGGGGGTCTCCTACGAGCAGTACTTC.

The chain joins TRBV19 to TRBJ2-2, with D possibly being TRBD2 (5 bases). The CDR3 sequence is 12 residues long. Deletions cut 5 bases from V and 5 bases from J, with 6 bases between. CDR1 is LNHDA and CDR2 is SQIVND in the germline V gene (reference sequence). CDR3: CASSRRTGELFF. CDR3 bases: TGTGCCAGTAGTCGGAGGACCGGGGAGCTGTTTTTT.

This clone was observed once. The gene calls are TRBV19 and TRBJ1-2, with TRBD1 as a possible D gene (6 bases). The CDR3 length is 16 residues. Between the trimmed V and J ends, which lost 0 bases and 0 bases, there was a span of 11 bases. Germline-derived CDR1 and CDR2 are LNHDA and SQIVND (reference sequence). The CDR3 region is CASSIDLGTTNYGYTF. In nucleotides, the CDR3 is TGTGCCAGTAGTATAGATCTCGGGACAACTAACTATGGCTACACCTTC.

The rearrangement uses TRBV7-2 and TRBJ2-5; 9 bases line up with TRBD1. CDR1 is SGHTA, CDR2 FQGNSA, per germline. The ends lost 3 bases at V and 5 bases at J; junction bases unmatched: 7. The CDR3 length is 15 residues. CDR3 DNA sequence: TGTGCCAGCAGCTTCCCGGGACAGGGAACCGAGACCCAGTACTTC. Amino acid sequence: CASSFPGQGTETQYF.